This T cell receptor (beta chain) was identified in a study of T cell clonotyping in hematopoietic cell transplantation. This clone has only a few counts. Some clones are missing from TCRdb's copy, which holds only in-frame ones; the method was immunoSEQ multiplex PCR. The data hold roughly 9,800 clones, with 51% observed a single time. Germline CDR1 and CDR2: GTSNPN and SVGIG (reference sequence). Trimming removed 1 base from V and 6 bases from J, with 9 bases in between. This CDR3 region has 12 residues. This rearrangement joins TRBV30 to TRBJ1-2; tentatively, D is TRBD1 (5 bases). Sequencing was performed on peripheral blood mononuclear cells, taken 100 days after allogeneic stem cell transplant. The sequence came from a female patient in her fifties who had an allogeneic stem cell transplant from an unrelated donor, so the T cells may come from the graft donor. Some clones in this sample may be carry-over from other donors' samples. The DNA for the CDR3 is TGTGCCTGGAGTGGGCAGGGAGATGGCTACACCTTC. Its translation: CAWSGQGDGYTF.